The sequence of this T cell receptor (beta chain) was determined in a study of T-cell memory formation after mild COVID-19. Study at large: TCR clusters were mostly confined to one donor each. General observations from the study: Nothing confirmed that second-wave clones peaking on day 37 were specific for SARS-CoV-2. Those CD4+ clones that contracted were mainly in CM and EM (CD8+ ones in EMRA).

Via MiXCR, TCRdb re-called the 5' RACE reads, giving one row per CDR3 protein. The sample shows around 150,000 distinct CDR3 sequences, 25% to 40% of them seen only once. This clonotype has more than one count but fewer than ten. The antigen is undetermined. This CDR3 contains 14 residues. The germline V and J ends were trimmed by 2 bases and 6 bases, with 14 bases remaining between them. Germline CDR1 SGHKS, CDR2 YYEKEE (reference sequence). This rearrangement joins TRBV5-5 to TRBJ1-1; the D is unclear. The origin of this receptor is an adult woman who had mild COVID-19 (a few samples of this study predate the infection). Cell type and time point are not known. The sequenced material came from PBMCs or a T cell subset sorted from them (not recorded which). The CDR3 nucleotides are TGTGCCAGCAGCTTCGAGGCCCCAGGCCCTGAAGCTTTCTTT. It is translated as CASSFEAPGPEAFF.